This TCR beta chain comes out of a study of shared clonotypes between healthy human individuals. The CDR3 sequence is 10 residues long. V lost 6 bases, J lost 1 base, and 3 bases lay in between. Germline CDR1 and CDR2: SQVTM and ANQGSEA. As defined, naive CD8 cells were CD45RO-negative and positively selected for CCR7, with terminally differentiated effector memory CD45RA+ cells excluded. Donors had no recently reported acute infections or vaccinations and were HIV-negative. Among the donors, all were Caucasian adults who lived in Nashville, Tennessee. TCRdb keeps only in-frame clones here, not all; method: immunoSEQ multiplex PCR. Among about 2.1 million clones listed, approximately 92% were seen once. Notes on this clone: The same CDR3 arises from other DNA sequences in this sample as well.

The sequenced material came from naive CD8+ T cells from PBMCs. This TCR came from a man aged 18-30 years in good health. Some clones in this sample may be carry-over from other donors' samples. The chain employs TRBV29-1 and TRBJ1-1; D is unclear. The CDR3 loop reads CSVTNTEAFF. The CDR3 bases are TGCAGCGTCACGAACACTGAAGCTTTCTTT.